The 23 T cell receptor beta chains below were found in one sample sequenced in a study of CD8 T cells in ankylosing spondylitis. TCRdb recomputed calls from the 5' RACE reads with MiXCR, one row per CDR3 protein. The sample includes over 110,000 distinct CDR3 sequences, 7% to 10% of them seen just once. The sequenced material came from synovial fluid, either unsorted or a sorted T cell fraction (not recorded which). The receptors originated from a male donor with ankylosing spondylitis.

The rearrangement uses TRBV3-1 and TRBJ1-1; 7 positions match TRBD1. CDR1 and CDR2 (germline): LGHDT, YNNKEL (reference sequence). The length of the CDR3 is 14 residues. With 4 bases clipped from V and 9 bases from J, the junction kept 11 bases outside the gene matches. The CDR3 bases are TGTGCCAGCAGCCGTACAGGGGCCGAGGGGAAAGCTTTCTTT. Encoded protein: CASSRTGAEGKAFF.

The rearrangement joins TRBV10-3 to TRBJ1-2, with 8 bases matching TRBD1. This CDR3 contains 15 residues. Per germline, CDR1 ENHRY and CDR2 SYGVKD. J lost 5 bases, V lost 5 bases, and 10 bases had no gene match. CDR3 protein: CAISPGQERGYGYTF. In DNA, the CDR3 is TGTGCCATCAGTCCGGGACAGGAAAGGGGGTATGGCTACACCTTC.

This clonotype showed up many times. The chain couples TRBV28 to TRBJ2-1; TRBD2 matches at 10 bases. Germline V gene lookup returns CDR1 MDHEN and CDR2 SYDVKM. This CDR3 is 15 amino acids long. V gave up 6 bases and J gave up 5 bases; unmatched junction bases: 7. CDR3 protein: CASSPSSGGNNEQFF. DNA of the CDR3: TGTGCCAGCAGCCCGAGTAGCGGGGGGAACAATGAGCAGTTCTTC.

This clonotype was counted a few times. The J gene is TRBJ1-1, the V gene TRBV7-2; D may be TRBD1 (5 bases). The CDR3 has 16 amino acids. Germline V gene sequence: CDR1 SGHTA, CDR2 FQGNSA. The V end lost 5 bases, the J end lost 0 bases, and 16 bases lay between the germline ends. The CDR3, as DNA: TGTGCCAGCAGCCCCCGTGGGGCAACCTTGAACACTGAAGCTTTCTTT. This gives the protein CASSPRGATLNTEAFF.

This clonotype was picked up a small number of times. The chain carries TRBV18 and TRBJ2-2; D is unclear. The germline CDR1 and CDR2 sequences are KGHSH and LQKENI. This CDR3 comprises 17 residues. The V end lost 2 bases, the J end lost 0 bases, and 13 bases lay between the germline ends. In DNA, the CDR3 is TGTGCCAGCTCACCAGCAAGGGCCACCGCGAACACCGGGGAGCTGTTTTTT. It codes for CASSPARATANTGELFF.

This rearrangement joins TRBV4-3 to TRBJ1-1; no reliable D call. V lost 1 base and J lost 7, with 4 bases in between. The CDR3 runs 11 residues. The germline CDR1 and CDR2 sequences are LGHNA and YSLEER. The CDR3 sequence: CASSQADEAFF. In DNA form, the CDR3 reads TGCGCCAGCAGCCAAGCAGATGAAGCTTTCTTT.

CDR3 DNA: TGCGCCAGCAGCCAGGGACTAGCGGGGGTTACTACAGATACGCAGTATTTT. Amino acids: CASSQGLAGVTTDTQYF. The chain has TRBV5-1 and TRBJ2-3; 14 bases agree with TRBD2. The germline V gene encodes CDR1 SGHRS and CDR2 YFSETQ. The CDR3 covers 17 residues. V lost 4 bases and J lost 3; bases outside the gene matches: 7.

This clonotype showed up many times. V gene TRBV11-1 combines with J gene TRBJ2-4, with TRBD1 matching 7 bases. The CDR3 runs 12 residues. Germline CDR1 reads SGHAT; CDR2 reads FQDESV (reference sequence). The V gene end was trimmed by 5 bases and the J gene end by 8 bases; junction bases not matched to a gene: 3. The CDR3 coding sequence is TGTGCCAGCAGCCAGGGGGAAGACATTCAGTACTTC. Protein product: CASSQGEDIQYF.

V usage is TRBV2 and J usage is TRBJ2-7; no definite D call. The CDR3 loop spans 11 amino acids. The germline V and J ends were trimmed by 3 bases and 2 bases, with 2 bases remaining between them. From germline, CDR1 is SNHLY and CDR2 FYNNEI. The CDR3 coding sequence is TGTGCCAGCAGTGATGCCTACGAGCAGTACTTC. Its protein is CASSDAYEQYF.

At least ten counts were recorded for this clonotype. This chain joins TRBV24-1 and TRBJ2-2, with D possibly matching TRBD2 (6 bases). The germline gives CDR1 KGHDR, CDR2 SFDVKD. With 10 bases removed from V and 6 bases from J, the gap between germline ends came to 20 bases. The CDR3 is 15 residues long. The CDR3 nucleotides read TGTGCCACTTCTATGACGGGGGATGGGGCCGGGGAGCTGTTTTTT. Translating gives CATSMTGDGAGELFF.

This clonotype was seen more than once but under ten times. This chain joins TRBV6-2 or TRBV6-3 and TRBJ2-7; D perhaps matches TRBD2 (5 bases). The V end was cut by 1 base, the J end by 2 bases, with 15 bases between. There are 16 residues in the CDR3. Germline CDR1 is MNHEY and CDR2 is SVGEGT. The CDR3 sequence is CASSYLDTRPPYEQYF. CDR3 nucleotides: TGTGCCAGCAGTTACTTGGATACTAGGCCCCCCTACGAGCAGTACTTC.

This chain links TRBV7-2 with TRBJ2-2; no firm D call. Trimming removed 5 bases from V and 5 bases from J, with 9 bases in between. CDR1 is SGHTA, CDR2 FQGNSA, per germline. The CDR3 consists of 13 residues. The CDR3 here is CASSVWGTGELFF. The CDR3 DNA follows: TGTGCCAGCAGCGTGTGGGGTACCGGGGAGCTGTTTTTT.

J is TRBJ2-2 and V is TRBV6-5; no clear D. The CDR3 has 15 amino acids. Germline assignment: CDR1 MNHEY and CDR2 SVGAGI. The V and J ends lost 2 bases and 2 bases respectively, with 9 bases between them. For the CDR3, the DNA is TGTGCCAGCAGTTACGGGCGCGTTAACACCGGGGAGCTGTTTTTT. Protein: CASSYGRVNTGELFF.

In its sample, this clonotype was seen many times. This chain uses TRBV12-3 or TRBV12-4 with TRBJ1-5, with D tentatively TRBD1 (5 bases). V was shortened by 6 bases and J by 4 bases, with 16 bases between the two germline ends. CDR3 length equals 15 residues. CDR3 region: CASRLFGTGNQPQHF. CDR3 DNA: TGTGCCAGCAGACTATTTGGGACGGGGAATCAGCCCCAGCATTTT.

This clonotype was counted many times. The chain carries TRBV29-1 and TRBJ2-1; 15 bases match TRBD2. The CDR3 loop spans 15 amino acids. V gave up 3 bases and J gave up 7 bases; unmatched junction bases: 4. Per the germline V gene, CDR1 is SQVTM and CDR2 is ANQGSEA. The CDR3 DNA is TGCAGCGTTGAGTATGGACTAGCGGGAGGGAATGAGCAGTTCTTC. Translated: CSVEYGLAGGNEQFF.

This clonotype was seen a handful of times. This sequence joins TRBV6-5 and TRBJ1-4, with 10 bases that match TRBD1. The CDR3 covers 15 residues. V shed 2 bases and J 7 bases; nucleotides not matched to a gene: 4. In germline, CDR1 is MNHEY, CDR2 SVGAGI. CDR3 residues: CASSYGDRGGEKLFF. CDR3 nucleotide sequence: TGTGCCAGCAGTTACGGGGACAGGGGAGGTGAAAAACTGTTTTTT.

This clonotype occurred many times. This chain joins TRBV6-6 and TRBJ2-1; D perhaps matches TRBD1 (5 bases). The V and J ends lost 5 bases and 3 bases respectively, with 8 bases between them. Germline CDR1 is MNHNY and CDR2 is SVGAGI (reference sequence). This CDR3 has 13 amino acids. The CDR3 nucleotides are TGTGCCAGCAGTGCCGACAGCTACAATGAGCAGTTCTTC. Protein product: CASSADSYNEQFF.

This chain uses TRBV7-3 with TRBJ2-3; the D gene is possibly TRBD2 (5 bases). Trimming took off 5 bases at V and 1 base at J, with 16 bases between the two ends. CDR3 length: 16 residues. Germline values: CDR1 SGHTA, CDR2 FQGTGA. The CDR3 sequence is CASSPRGGRGTDTQYF. CDR3 nucleotides: TGTGCCAGCAGCCCCCGCGGCGGGCGTGGCACAGATACGCAGTATTTT.

In this sample, this clonotype turned up many times. The J gene is TRBJ1-2, the V gene TRBV4-3; D not resolved. The V gene lost 1 base and the J gene lost 2 bases, with 2 bases spanning the gap. Germline CDR1 reads LGHNA; CDR2 reads YSLEER. The CDR3 is 12 amino acids. CDR3 bases: TGCGCCAGCAGCCAAGGAAACTATGGCTACACCTTC. It codes for CASSQGNYGYTF.

The chain carries TRBV2 and TRBJ2-7; 7 bases map to TRBD2. Germline CDR1 is SNHLY and CDR2 is FYNNEI. The V gene end was trimmed by 7 bases and the J gene end by 1 base; junction bases not matched to a gene: 4. This CDR3 is 13 amino acids long. In nucleotides, the CDR3 is TGTGCCAGCACGGGGGGAGCATCCTACGAGCAGTACTTC. This gives the protein CASTGGASYEQYF.

This clonotype was recorded a few times. The V and J genes are TRBV29-1 and TRBJ1-2; D not certain. Between the trimmed V and J ends, which lost 0 bases and 2 bases, there was a span of 19 bases. This CDR3 spans 17 amino acids. Germline V gene sequence: CDR1 SQVTM, CDR2 ANQGSEA. Here the CDR3 DNA reads TGCAGCGTTGAAGATCTTCTGTCCACGAACTGGAACTATGGCTACACCTTC. The encoded protein is CSVEDLLSTNWNYGYTF.

The sample holds many counts of this clonotype. The chain links TRBV20-1 to TRBJ1-3; D uncertain. Germline V gene data show CDR1 as DFQATT and CDR2 as SNEGSKA (reference sequence). Trimming removed 2 bases at V and 0 bases at J, with 11 bases between. The CDR3 is 15 residues long. In DNA, the CDR3 is TGCAGTGCTAGACCAAGGCGGAGCTCTGGAAACACCATATATTTT. It yields the protein CSARPRRSSGNTIYF.

The chain joins TRBV5-8 to TRBJ1-3; 7 bases match TRBD1. CDR1 and CDR2 from the germline V gene are SGHTS and YDEGEE. The CDR3 extends over 15 amino acids. J was trimmed by 4 bases and V by 4 bases; bases with no gene match: 8. The CDR3 region has the DNA TGTGCCAGCAGCATTGACTCAGGGGGAGGAAACACCATATATTTT. As protein: CASSIDSGGGNTIYF.